This entry features one T cell receptor beta chain sequence. Its antigen remains unknown. RNA extraction and reverse transcription yielded cDNA as sequencing template. Sequencing was performed with immunoSEQ multiplex PCR; in TCRdb, only in-frame clones are kept and a portion is missing. This sample has approximately 99,000 clones, with under 65% found just once. The entry originates in a study of CD8+ T cells in alopecia areata. Study findings and constraints: Patients displayed less clarity in TCR sharing than mice, a finding possibly related to HLA. Sequences from scalp samples also cover resident alphabeta T cells of normal skin. Higher clonality was seen in lesional scalp than in normal scalp, especially in alopecia totalis/universalis.

PBMCs yielded sorted CD4+ and CD8+ T cells. Trimming took 3 bases from V and 5 from J, leaving 13 bases between them. Germline lookup yields CDR1 SEHNR and CDR2 FQNEAQ (reference sequence). CDR3 length equals 14 residues. The sequencing sample was made of NKG2D-low CD8+ T cells sorted from blood. The chain links TRBV7-9 to TRBJ2-5, with D tentatively TRBD2 (5 bases). The TCR originated in a human donor with alopecia areata. The CDR3 spells CASSFDREWETQYF. DNA of the CDR3: TGTGCCAGCAGCTTTGACCGGGAATGGGAGACCCAGTACTTC.